Reported below is one T cell receptor (beta chain). Which antigen it targets is not known. Per-nucleotide qualities are absent, and no much larger clonotype sits a single base away. Healthy HIV-negative adults with no recently reported acute infections or vaccinations were included as donors. All donors were Caucasian adults living in Nashville, Tennessee, USA. CD4+ T cells were enriched through magnetic negative selection, after which naive cells were positively selected on CD45RA and the remaining negative fraction served as the memory subset. Blood was collected by leukapheresis, and PBMCs were isolated by Ficoll-Histopaque density gradient centrifugation and then cryopreserved in liquid nitrogen vapor phase. Analytical flow cytometry was used to check the purity and quantity of every magnetically sorted T cell population. Genomic DNA was isolated from every sorted fraction and measured by UV absorbance on a Nanodrop 2000c.

TCR CDR3 regions were amplified from genomic DNA by multiplex PCR using the deep immunoSEQ assay. Genomic DNA extracted from each cell subset was distributed evenly over all wells of several immunoSEQ 96-well plates, and each plate served as one replicate. For sorted subsets, around 0.2 ug of genomic DNA, equivalent to 30,000 or so T cell genomes, went into each replicate PCR. The purified libraries were quantified using a Qubit 3.0 fluorometer, sized with a Bioanalyzer 2100, and then quantified again using the KAPA Library Quantification kit. A separate single-read 150-cycle Illumina NextSeq 550 flow cell was used to sequence each immunoSEQ 96-well plate. The source study handled its data this way. Because only junctional sequences without quality scores were contained in the immunoSEQ output, filtering matching that applied to full-length reads could not be performed. Sequences were annotated with PyIR, a Python wrapper for IgBLAST v1.9, and V/J genes and CDR3 were assigned using IMGT germline references. Reads were removed for weak V/J assignments (E-value above 1e-6), missing CDR3, stop codons, out-of-frame junctions, or ambiguous translated residues. A V3J clonotype was defined by an identical inferred V gene, J gene, and CDR3 amino acid sequence. Percentage overlap between repertoires was computed as shared unique clonotypes divided by the size of the smaller repertoire. Three approaches were used to assess repertoire richness: RTK rarefaction, the Chao1 estimator, and Recon v2.1 estimates of unobserved clonotypes. For all TCRbeta clonotypes obtained by the gDNA method from four donors, generation probabilities were computed with OLGA. TCRdb stores this immuneACCESS table with in-frame sequences only. Part of the clones is absent; in the studies checked, under half of the shortfall reflects unresolved V genes, and no reason is known for the rest. V, J and clone size were drawn from that table, and D and trimming were deduced from the DNA. Present in this sample are roughly 1,100,000 clones, 70% to 80% of which were seen just once. 1.5% of the sample lies in the top ten.

The data belong to a study of shared clonotypes between healthy human individuals (dated by TCRdb to 2019 to 2021). Regarding the complete study: The cohort included a few men and two women between 18 and 49 years of age. Libraries were prepared and TCR repertoires were sequenced by different laboratories using diverse techniques, in order to increase sequencing depth and limit assay-specific biases. Per donor, three plates each were used for CD4 naive and CD4 memory, two for CD8 naive, and one for CD8 memory. Blood TCR repertoires of roughly five healthy adults were deeply sequenced to estimate repertoire size and the extent of clonotype sharing between individuals. Each donor's leukapheresis produced roughly between roughly 0.85 and 10 billion PBMCs. Overall study results and their limits: Sampling was restricted to blood, and TCR repertoires in tissues likely differ from the TCR repertoires found in blood. Based on pairwise subsampling, the degree of clonotype sharing among donors was expected to be affected by sequencing depth. Larger estimated clonotype richness was generally found for naive subsets than for memory subsets. Incomplete sequencing was indicated by rarefaction of sorted-subset datasets, despite the large sequencing depth. The small number of donors limited the genetic and exposure-history diversity represented. Sharing across several donors was observed for 4.5% to 6.5% of naive CD4, over 3% of naive CD8, over 2% of memory CD4, and about 0.39% of memory CD8 clonotypes. Clonotypes shared by all four sorted-subset donors showed higher generation probabilities than non-shared clonotypes.

Compared with germline, V lacks 6 bases and J lacks 9 bases; bases without a gene match: 11. Counted from cysteine to phenylalanine, this CDR3 has 14 amino acids. Solely the CDR3 DNA is kept, with 42 bases framed from the first base. Based on the germline V gene, the CDR1 and CDR2 sequences are SNHLY and FYNNEI. The sequenced sample was memory CD4+ T cells sorted from blood. The cell subset or site label of this sample denotes: CD45RA-negative fraction. The TCR originated in a man in his late teens or twenties in good health. The sequence links TRBV2 to TRBJ2-1, with 7 bases in between that match TRBD2. The DNA sequence follows: TGTGCCAGCAGGGGCGGACTAGGACCGGGTGAGCAGTTCTTC. Translation gives CASRGGLGPGEQFF. Here the CDR3 is joined to the reference TRBV2 and TRBJ2-1 genes, and the full variable domain is: EPEVTQTPSHQVTQMGQEVILRCVPISNHLYFYWYRQILGQKVEFLVSFYNNEISEKSEIFDDQFSVERPDGSNFTLKIRSTKLEDSAMYFCASRGGLGPGEQFFGPGTRLTVL.